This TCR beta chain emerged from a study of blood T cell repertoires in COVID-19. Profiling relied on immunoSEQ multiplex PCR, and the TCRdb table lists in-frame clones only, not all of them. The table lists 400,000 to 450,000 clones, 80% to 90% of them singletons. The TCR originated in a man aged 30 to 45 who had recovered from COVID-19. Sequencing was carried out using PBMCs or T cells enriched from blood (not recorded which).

CDR3 in DNA: TGTGCCAGCAGTAAACTAGCGGGAACGTACCAAGAGACCCAGTACTTC. Protein sequence: CASSKLAGTYQETQYF. V usage is TRBV28 and J usage is TRBJ2-5; TRBD2 agrees at 10 bases. The CDR3 consists of 16 residues. The germline CDR1 and CDR2 sequences are MDHEN and SYDVKM. With V trimmed by 5 bases and J by 0 bases, 6 bases remained unmatched.